The 30 T cell receptor beta chains listed next were all sequenced from one sample in a study of T cell responses to AZD1222 COVID-19 vaccine. The repertoire was sequenced with immunoSEQ multiplex PCR; TCRdb's copy has only in-frame clones and lacks some. Altogether around 130,000 clones are present, around 92% being singletons, with the ten largest covering approximately 2%. The source was peripheral blood, collected 28 days after the second AZD1222 dose. The receptors come from an adult who received the AZD1222 COVID-19 vaccine.

The CDR3 DNA is TGTGCCAGCTCACCACAAGCTTTCGTCGGGGGCCGCACTGAAGCTTTCTTT. Its translation is CASSPQAFVGGRTEAFF. The chain has TRBV18 and TRBJ1-1, with D possibly matching TRBD1 (6 bases). V was trimmed by 1 base and J by 4 bases, leaving 19 bases between them. The CDR3 consists of 17 residues. The germline V gene encodes CDR1 KGHSH and CDR2 LQKENI.

V is TRBV14 and J is TRBJ2-7; 10 bases fit TRBD1. The CDR3 runs to 15 residues. CDR1 and CDR2 from the germline V gene are SGHDN and FVKESK. V lost 6 bases and J lost 2; bases outside the gene matches: 7. CDR3 coding DNA: TGTGCCAGCAGTCCCGGGACAGGGGCCACCTACGAGCAGTACTTC. Amino acid sequence: CASSPGTGATYEQYF.

CDR3 in amino acids: CATSDPKSTLGTDNYGYTF. The CDR3, as DNA: TGTGCCACCAGTGATCCTAAATCTACACTTGGGACGGACAATTATGGCTACACCTTC. The rearrangement uses TRBV24-1 and TRBJ1-2; D possibly corresponds to TRBD1 (5 bases). Germline lookup yields CDR1 KGHDR and CDR2 SFDVKD. The CDR3 has 19 amino acids. The V end was cut by 3 bases, the J end by 5 bases, with 27 bases between.

This clone has a single count. The V gene is TRBV5-1, the J gene TRBJ1-3; 8 bases are a match to TRBD1. Germline CDR1 is SGHRS and CDR2 is YFSETQ. This CDR3 spans 14 amino acids. V shed 4 bases and J 3 bases; nucleotides not matched to a gene: 3. CDR3 sequence: CASSEQGGGNTIYF. In DNA form, the CDR3 reads TGCGCCAGCAGCGAACAGGGGGGTGGAAACACCATATATTTT.

The chain employs TRBV19 and TRBJ2-5, with TRBD2 matching over 13 bases. The length of the CDR3 is 15 residues. V lost 6 bases to trimming and J lost 5 bases; unmatched junction nucleotides: 6. Germline V lookup: CDR1 LNHDA, CDR2 SQIVND (reference sequence). The DNA for the CDR3 is TGTGCCAGTAGACTAGCGGGGGGGCCTTGGGAGACCCAGTACTTC. Its translation is CASRLAGGPWETQYF.

V usage is TRBV11-2 and J usage is TRBJ1-2; D uncertain. Trimming stripped 1 base from V and 7 bases from J, with 7 bases between. Germline lookup yields CDR1 SGHAT and CDR2 FQNNGV. CDR3 length: 12 residues. CDR3 nucleotides: TGTGCCAGCAGCTTAGTTTCGGGTGGCTACACCTTC. Protein sequence: CASSLVSGGYTF.

The chain couples TRBV6-5 to TRBJ1-1; D gene ambiguous. The CDR3 spans 12 residues. Trimming stripped 6 bases from V and 1 base from J, with 6 bases between. Germline-derived CDR1 and CDR2 are MNHEY and SVGAGI. For the CDR3, the DNA is TGTGCCAGCAGGCAACAGAACACTGAAGCTTTCTTT. Amino acids: CASRQQNTEAFF.

V is TRBV27 and J is TRBJ2-7; 9 positions agree with TRBD2. CDR1 is MNHEY and CDR2 is SMNVEV in the germline V gene (reference sequence). After removal of 5 bases from V and 7 bases from J, the junction contained 18 bases not matched to a gene. CDR3 length: 17 residues. For the CDR3, the DNA is TGTGCCAGCAGTCCCCCTCCCCTTAGCGGGGGACTCTGGGAGCAGTACTTC. It specifies CASSPPPLSGGLWEQYF.

This chain connects TRBV6-6 to TRBJ1-1; no definite D call. V gave up 2 bases and J gave up 1 base, with 5 bases separating them. The germline V gene encodes CDR1 MNHNY and CDR2 SVGAGI (reference sequence). This CDR3 contains 13 residues. CDR3 DNA sequence: TGTGCCAGCAGTTACCTCGGGAACACTGAAGCTTTCTTT. Translated: CASSYLGNTEAFF.

This sequence joins TRBV4-1 and TRBJ2-7; the match to TRBD2 covers 7 bases. V dropped 0 bases and J dropped 2; count of bases not matched to a gene: 7. The CDR3 spans 16 residues. The germline V gene has CDR1 MGHRA and CDR2 YSYEKL. This CDR3 is CASSQERASGTYEQYF. In DNA form, the CDR3 reads TGCGCCAGCAGCCAAGAGAGGGCTAGCGGAACCTACGAGCAGTACTTC.

J is TRBJ1-1 and V is TRBV4-3; possibly TRBD1 for D (6 bases). V was pared by 1 base and J by 5 bases, with 17 bases between. The CDR3 has 16 amino acids. Per germline, CDR1 LGHNA and CDR2 YSLEER. CDR3 loop: CASSQVETGKNTEAFF. The DNA for the CDR3 is TGCGCCAGCAGCCAAGTGGAAACAGGGAAAAATACTGAAGCTTTCTTT.

The chain has TRBV30 and TRBJ2-2, with 8 positions matching TRBD1. Germline V gives CDR1 GTSNPN, CDR2 SVGIG (reference sequence). V lost 5 bases and J lost 2; bases outside the gene matches: 7. The CDR3 spans 15 residues. The CDR3 is CAWAPGGANTGELFF. CDR3 bases: TGTGCCTGGGCCCCAGGGGGCGCCAACACCGGGGAGCTGTTTTTT.

The gene calls are TRBV5-5 and TRBJ1-2; 9 bases fit TRBD1. Germline V gene sequence: CDR1 SGHKS, CDR2 YYEKEE (reference sequence). The CDR3 has 14 residues. Trimming at V came to 4 bases and at J to 7 bases, leaving 8 bases not matched to a gene. CDR3 residues: CASSHRGTGSGYTF. CDR3 nucleotide sequence: TGTGCCAGCAGCCATCGGGGGACAGGGAGTGGCTACACCTTC.

The chain joins TRBV6-6 to TRBJ1-5; unclear D gene. Germline-derived CDR1 and CDR2 are MNHNY and SVGAGI (reference sequence). With 9 bases removed from V and 6 bases from J, the gap between germline ends came to 21 bases. The CDR3 covers 15 residues. The CDR3 is CASCVVLGEGQPQHF. As DNA, the CDR3 is TGTGCCAGTTGCGTGGTGCTTGGGGAAGGTCAGCCCCAGCATTTT.

The table lists this clone with a count of one. This chain joins TRBV11-3 and TRBJ1-2; 11 bases are shared with TRBD1. V lost 4 bases, J lost 2 bases, and 6 bases stayed unmatched. Germline lookup yields CDR1 SGHNT and CDR2 YENEEA. There are 16 residues in the CDR3. The CDR3 DNA sequence: TGTGCCAGCAGCTCCTACGGGACAGGGGGGAACTATGGCTACACCTTC. Encoded protein: CASSSYGTGGNYGYTF.

The V and J genes are TRBV9 and TRBJ1-4; D is possibly TRBD1 (5 bases). The germline V and J ends were trimmed by 0 bases and 7 bases, with 13 bases remaining between them. The CDR3 runs 15 residues. Germline V gene sequence: CDR1 SGDLS, CDR2 YYNGEE. CDR3 sequence reads: CASSVGDRGREKLFF. The CDR3 DNA reads as TGTGCCAGCAGCGTAGGGGACCGGGGCCGTGAAAAACTGTTTTTT.

The genes are TRBV4-1 and TRBJ2-1, with 13 bases aligning to TRBD2. Germline loops: CDR1 MGHRA, CDR2 YSYEKL. The CDR3 runs to 17 residues. Trimming took 5 bases from V and 4 from J; bases not matched to a gene: 8. The CDR3 protein is CASSARTSGSGYNEQFF. CDR3 nucleotide sequence: TGCGCCAGCAGCGCCCGGACTAGCGGGAGTGGGTACAATGAGCAGTTCTTC.

The chain couples TRBV6-5 to TRBJ2-2; no firm D call. The CDR3 runs 16 residues. Deletions cut 4 bases from V and 2 bases from J, with 14 bases between. Germline V gene sequence: CDR1 MNHEY, CDR2 SVGAGI. This chain's CDR3 is CASSSLNKLNTGELFF. The CDR3 DNA sequence: TGTGCCAGCAGTTCCCTCAACAAACTAAACACCGGGGAGCTGTTTTTT.

V and J are TRBV5-5 and TRBJ2-2, with 10 bases matching TRBD1. Losses at the gene ends were 4 bases for V and 5 bases for J; bases not matched to a gene: 5. This CDR3 contains 15 residues. Germline CDR1 and CDR2: SGHKS and YYEKEE (reference sequence). In DNA form, the CDR3 reads TGTGCCAGCAGCCGCCGGGACAGGGGAACCGGGGAGCTGTTTTTT. This codes for CASSRRDRGTGELFF.

The V call is TRBV21-1, the J call TRBJ1-2. TRBV21-1 corresponds to a pseudogene. CDR3 length equals 19 residues. CDR3 loop: CASSKARRVDQPRYYGYTF. The CDR3 region has the DNA TGTGCCAGCAGCAAAGCGAGGAGGGTTGATCAACCCCGGTATTATGGCTACACCTTC.

The chain joins TRBV2 to TRBJ1-3, with 7 bases matching TRBD1. Looked up from germline, CDR1 is SNHLY and CDR2 is FYNNEI. J was trimmed by 4 bases and V by 7 bases; bases with no gene match: 7. The CDR3 is 14 residues long. CDR3 protein: CASTLTGWGNTIYF. The CDR3 DNA reads as TGTGCCAGCACTCTGACAGGGTGGGGAAACACCATATATTTT. The full variable domain, with the rest looked up from reference TRBV2 and TRBJ1-3, is EPEVTQTPSHQVTQMGQEVILRCVPISNHLYFYWYRQILGQKVEFLVSFYNNEISEKSEIFDDQFSVERPDGSNFTLKIRSTKLEDSAMYFCASTLTGWGNTIYFGEGSWLTVV.

The chain combines TRBV28 with TRBJ1-1; D is uncertain. Germline-derived CDR1 and CDR2 are MDHEN and SYDVKM. The CDR3 extends over 15 amino acids. V was shortened by 4 bases and J by 8 bases, with 20 bases between the two germline ends. The CDR3 protein is CASSSSPKGPREAFF. For the CDR3, the DNA is TGTGCCAGCAGTTCTTCCCCGAAGGGTCCCCGGGAAGCTTTCTTT. Variable domain in full (rest from reference TRBV28 and TRBJ1-1): DVKVTQSSRYLVKRTGEKVFLECVQDMDHENMFWYRQDPGLGLRLIYFSYDVKMKEKGDIPEGYSVSREKKERFSLILESASTNQTSMYLCASSSSPKGPREAFFGQGTRLTVV.

The chain combines TRBV10-3 with TRBJ1-3; D is ambiguous. Germline V CDR1 and CDR2: ENHRY, SYGVKD. The ends were cut back, 3 bases at V and 0 bases at J, with 6 bases in the middle. The CDR3 consists of 14 residues. CDR3: CAISDRGSGNTIYF. The DNA for the CDR3 is TGTGCCATCAGTGATCGGGGCTCTGGAAACACCATATATTTT.

The chain carries TRBV29-1 and TRBJ2-7, with 11 bases matching TRBD1. Germline V gene sequence: CDR1 SQVTM, CDR2 ANQGSEA. The CDR3 is 12 residues long. Trimming removed 6 bases from V and 5 bases from J; junction bases left unmatched: 3. The DNA for the CDR3 is TGCAGCGTGGACAGGGGGCCTAACGAGCAGTACTTC. Translated: CSVDRGPNEQYF.

The chain carries TRBV7-9 and TRBJ2-3; no clear D. Germline assignment: CDR1 SEHNR and CDR2 FQNEAQ (reference sequence). The CDR3 is made up of 12 amino acids. Between the trimmed V and J ends, which lost 8 bases and 0 bases, there was a span of 6 bases. CDR3 residues: CASRFSTDTQYF. The DNA of the CDR3 is TGTGCCAGCCGGTTTAGCACAGATACGCAGTATTTT.

The chain combines TRBV2 with TRBJ1-2; D possibly corresponds to TRBD1 (6 bases). V lost 6 bases to trimming and J lost 4 bases, with 18 bases between them. Germline CDR1 SNHLY, CDR2 FYNNEI. CDR3 size: 15 residues. The CDR3 loop is CASSARTGSSYGYTF. CDR3 nucleotides: TGTGCCAGCAGCGCCCGCACAGGGAGCTCCTATGGCTACACCTTC.

The chain carries TRBV7-2 and TRBJ1-1, with 7 bases matching TRBD1. The CDR3 length is 15 residues. Germline lookup yields CDR1 SGHTA and CDR2 FQGNSA. With 5 bases clipped from V and 3 bases from J, the junction kept 9 bases outside the gene matches. The CDR3 reads CASSPPTGSYTEAFF. As DNA, the CDR3 is TGTGCCAGCAGCCCCCCGACAGGGTCGTACACTGAAGCTTTCTTT. The full variable domain, its missing parts supplied by reference TRBV7-2 and TRBJ1-1, is GAGVSQSPSNKVTEKGKDVELRCDPISGHTALYWYRQSLGQGLEFLIYFQGNSAPDKSGLPSDRFSAERTGGSVSTLTIQRTQQEDSAVYLCASSPPTGSYTEAFFGQGTRLTVV.

The rearrangement joins TRBV20-1 to TRBJ1-1; 7 nucleotides align to TRBD1. This CDR3 region has 14 residues. Trimming at V came to 4 bases and at J to 0 bases, leaving 5 bases not matched to a gene. Looked up from germline, CDR1 is DFQATT and CDR2 is SNEGSKA (reference sequence). The CDR3 coding sequence is TGCAGTGCTAATGAGGGACAGATGAACACTGAAGCTTTCTTT. Translated: CSANEGQMNTEAFF.

The rearrangement links TRBV19 to TRBJ1-5; no definite D call. CDR1 and CDR2 from the germline V gene are LNHDA and SQIVND (reference sequence). The CDR3 is made up of 13 amino acids. V dropped 2 bases and J dropped 0 bases, with 2 bases sitting between them. In nucleotides, the CDR3 is TGTGCCAGTAGTATAACTAGCAATCAGCCCCAGCATTTT. The encoded protein is CASSITSNQPQHF.

V and J are TRBV18 and TRBJ1-5, with a possible D match to TRBD1 (6 bases). Germline-derived CDR1 and CDR2 are KGHSH and LQKENI. The CDR3 totals 14 residues. V was trimmed by 3 bases and J by 2 bases, leaving 8 bases between them. The CDR3 DNA sequence: TGTGCCAGCTCACCTTCAGGGGGCAATCAGCCCCAGCATTTT. Its protein is CASSPSGGNQPQHF.